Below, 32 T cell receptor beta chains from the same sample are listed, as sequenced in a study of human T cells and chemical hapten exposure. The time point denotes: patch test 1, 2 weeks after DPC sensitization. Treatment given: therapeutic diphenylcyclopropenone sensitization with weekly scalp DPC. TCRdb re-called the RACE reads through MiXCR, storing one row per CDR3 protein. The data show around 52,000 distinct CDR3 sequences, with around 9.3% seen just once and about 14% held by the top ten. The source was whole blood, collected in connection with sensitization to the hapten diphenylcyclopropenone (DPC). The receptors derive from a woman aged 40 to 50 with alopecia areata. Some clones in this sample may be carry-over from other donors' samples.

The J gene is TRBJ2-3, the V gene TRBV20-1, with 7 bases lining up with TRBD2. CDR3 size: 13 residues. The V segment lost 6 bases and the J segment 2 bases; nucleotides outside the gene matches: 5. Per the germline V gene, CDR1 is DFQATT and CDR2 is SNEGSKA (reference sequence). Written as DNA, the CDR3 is TGCAGTGCCGACGGGGGGTTCACAGATACGCAGTATTTT. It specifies CSADGGFTDTQYF.

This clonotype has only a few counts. CDR3 nucleotides: TGCAGCGTTCAGCAGGGATCGAATGAAAAACTGTTTTTT. It specifies CSVQQGSNEKLFF. The chain joins TRBV29-1 to TRBJ1-4; TRBD1 might be the D (5 bases). V was trimmed by 5 bases and J by 5 bases, leaving 12 bases between them. Germline CDR1 and CDR2: SQVTM and ANQGSEA. This CDR3 spans 13 amino acids.

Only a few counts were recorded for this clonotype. This chain's CDR3 is CASSLDGGNTEAFF. For the CDR3, the DNA is TGTGCCAGCAGCTTAGATGGGGGGAACACTGAAGCTTTCTTT. The V call is TRBV7-9, the J call TRBJ1-1, with D perhaps TRBD1 (5 bases). The CDR3 has 14 amino acids. Germline V gene data show CDR1 as SEHNR and CDR2 as FQNEAQ (reference sequence). Trimming removed 1 base at V and 1 base at J, with 7 bases between.

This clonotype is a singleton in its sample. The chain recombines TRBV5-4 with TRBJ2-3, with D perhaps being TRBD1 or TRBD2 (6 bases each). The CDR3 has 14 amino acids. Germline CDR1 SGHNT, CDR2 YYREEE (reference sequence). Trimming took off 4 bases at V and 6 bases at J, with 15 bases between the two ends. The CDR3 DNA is TGTGCCAGCAGCCAGGGGCCAGGAGGGGATACGCAGTATTTT. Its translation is CASSQGPGGDTQYF.

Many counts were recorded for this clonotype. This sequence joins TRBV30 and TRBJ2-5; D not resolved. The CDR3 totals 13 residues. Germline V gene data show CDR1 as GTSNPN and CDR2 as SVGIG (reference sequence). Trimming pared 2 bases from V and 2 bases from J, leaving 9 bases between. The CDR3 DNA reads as TGTGCCTGGAGTAGGTCGGAACAAGAGACCCAGTACTTC. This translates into CAWSRSEQETQYF.

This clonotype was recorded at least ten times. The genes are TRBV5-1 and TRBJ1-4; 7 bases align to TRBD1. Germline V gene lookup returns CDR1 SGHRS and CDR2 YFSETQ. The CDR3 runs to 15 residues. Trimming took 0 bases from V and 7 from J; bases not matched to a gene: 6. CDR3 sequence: CASSLGQGQSEKLFF. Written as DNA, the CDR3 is TGCGCCAGCAGCTTGGGGCAGGGACAGAGTGAAAAACTGTTTTTT.

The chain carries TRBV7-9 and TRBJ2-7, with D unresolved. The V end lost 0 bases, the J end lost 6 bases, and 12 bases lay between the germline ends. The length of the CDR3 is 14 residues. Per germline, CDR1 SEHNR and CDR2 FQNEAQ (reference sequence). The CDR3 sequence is CASSLALTRAEQYF. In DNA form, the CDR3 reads TGTGCCAGCAGCTTAGCGCTGACAAGGGCCGAGCAGTACTTC.

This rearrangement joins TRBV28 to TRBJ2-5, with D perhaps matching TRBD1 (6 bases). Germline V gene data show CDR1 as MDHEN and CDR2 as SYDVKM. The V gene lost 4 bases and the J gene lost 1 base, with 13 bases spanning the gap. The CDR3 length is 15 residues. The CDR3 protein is CASSSPGTSQETQYF. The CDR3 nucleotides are TGTGCCAGCAGTTCCCCAGGGACAAGCCAAGAGACCCAGTACTTC.

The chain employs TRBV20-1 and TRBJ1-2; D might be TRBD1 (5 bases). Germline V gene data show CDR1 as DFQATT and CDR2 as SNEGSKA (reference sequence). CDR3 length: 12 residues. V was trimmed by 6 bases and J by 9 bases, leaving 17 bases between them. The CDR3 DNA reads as TGCAGTGCCAGTACCGGGACCTCTAGCTACACCTTC. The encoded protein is CSASTGTSSYTF.

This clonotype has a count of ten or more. The DNA for the CDR3 is TGTGCCAGCAGCCAAGAAGTTCTGAACACTGAAGCTTTCTTT. Residues: CASSQEVLNTEAFF. J is TRBJ1-1 and V is TRBV4-2, with no clear D. The CDR3 spans 14 residues. Trimming took off 0 bases at V and 0 bases at J, with 5 bases between the two ends. CDR1 and CDR2 from the germline V gene are LGHNA and YNFKEQ.

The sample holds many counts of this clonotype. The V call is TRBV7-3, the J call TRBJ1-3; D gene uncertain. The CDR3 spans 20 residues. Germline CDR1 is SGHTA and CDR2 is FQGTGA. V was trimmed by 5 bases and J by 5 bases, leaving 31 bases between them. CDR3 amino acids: CASSPRFWENTGLARNTIYF. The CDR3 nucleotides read TGTGCCAGCAGCCCCCGATTTTGGGAGAACACCGGGCTTGCAAGAAACACCATATATTTT.

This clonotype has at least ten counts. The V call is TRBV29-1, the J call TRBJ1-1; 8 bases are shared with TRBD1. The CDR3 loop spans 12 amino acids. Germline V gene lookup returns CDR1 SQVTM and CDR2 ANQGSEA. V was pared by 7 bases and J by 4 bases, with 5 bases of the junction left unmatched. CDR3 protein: CSGLQGGTEAFF. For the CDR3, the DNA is TGCAGCGGTCTACAGGGGGGCACTGAAGCTTTCTTT.

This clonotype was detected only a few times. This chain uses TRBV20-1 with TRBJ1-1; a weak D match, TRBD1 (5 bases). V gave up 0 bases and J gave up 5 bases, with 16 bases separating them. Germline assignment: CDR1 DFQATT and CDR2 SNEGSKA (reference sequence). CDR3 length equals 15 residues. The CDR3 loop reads CSARDLTGGETEAFF. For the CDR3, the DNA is TGCAGTGCTAGAGACCTGACTGGGGGAGAAACTGAAGCTTTCTTT.

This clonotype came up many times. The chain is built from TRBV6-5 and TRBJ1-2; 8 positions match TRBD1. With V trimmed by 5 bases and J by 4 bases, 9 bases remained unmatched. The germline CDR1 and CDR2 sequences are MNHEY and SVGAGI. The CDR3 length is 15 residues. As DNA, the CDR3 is TGTGCCAGCAGTACCCGGACAGGGCGGGCCTATGGCTACACCTTC. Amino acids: CASSTRTGRAYGYTF.

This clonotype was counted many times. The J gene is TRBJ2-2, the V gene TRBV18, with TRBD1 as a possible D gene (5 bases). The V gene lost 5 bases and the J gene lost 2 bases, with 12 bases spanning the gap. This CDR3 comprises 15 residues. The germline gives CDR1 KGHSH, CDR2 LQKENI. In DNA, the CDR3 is TGTGCCAGCTCAAGCGACAGCACCAACACCGGGGAGCTGTTTTTT. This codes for CASSSDSTNTGELFF.

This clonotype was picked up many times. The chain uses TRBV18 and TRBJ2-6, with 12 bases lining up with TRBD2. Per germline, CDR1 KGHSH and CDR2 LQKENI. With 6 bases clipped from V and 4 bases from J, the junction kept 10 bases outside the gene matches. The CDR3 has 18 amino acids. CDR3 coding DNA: TGTGCCAGCTCTCGCACTAGCGGGGGGCGCTTGGGGGCCAACGTCCTGACTTTC. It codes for CASSRTSGGRLGANVLTF.

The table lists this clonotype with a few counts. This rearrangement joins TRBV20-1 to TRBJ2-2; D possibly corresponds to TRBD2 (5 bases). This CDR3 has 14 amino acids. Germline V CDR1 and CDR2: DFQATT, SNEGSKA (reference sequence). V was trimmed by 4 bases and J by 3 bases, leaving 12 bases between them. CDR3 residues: CSATPPGDTGELFF. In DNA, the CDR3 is TGCAGTGCTACCCCTCCCGGGGACACCGGGGAGCTGTTTTTT.

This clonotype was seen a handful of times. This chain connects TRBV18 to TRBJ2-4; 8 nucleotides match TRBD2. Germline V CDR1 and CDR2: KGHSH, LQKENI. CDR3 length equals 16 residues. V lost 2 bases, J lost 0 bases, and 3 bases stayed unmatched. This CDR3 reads CASSPERGLAKNIQYF. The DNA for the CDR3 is TGTGCCAGCTCACCAGAGCGGGGGTTAGCCAAAAACATTCAGTACTTC.

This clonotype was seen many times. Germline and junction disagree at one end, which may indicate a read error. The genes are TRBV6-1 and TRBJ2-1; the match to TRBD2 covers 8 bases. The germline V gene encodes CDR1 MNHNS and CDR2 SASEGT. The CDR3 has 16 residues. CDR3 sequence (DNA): TGTGCCAGCCGTGATGAGCGGGGGCCGGTAAACTATGAGCAGTTCTTC. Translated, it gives CASRDERGPVNYEQFF.

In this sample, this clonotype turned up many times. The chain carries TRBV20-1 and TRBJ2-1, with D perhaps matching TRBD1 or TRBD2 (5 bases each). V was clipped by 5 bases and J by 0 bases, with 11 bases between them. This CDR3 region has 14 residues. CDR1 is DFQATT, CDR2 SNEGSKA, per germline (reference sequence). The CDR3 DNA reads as TGCAGTGCTCGCAGGGAGATCTCCTACAATGAGCAGTTCTTC. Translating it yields CSARREISYNEQFF.

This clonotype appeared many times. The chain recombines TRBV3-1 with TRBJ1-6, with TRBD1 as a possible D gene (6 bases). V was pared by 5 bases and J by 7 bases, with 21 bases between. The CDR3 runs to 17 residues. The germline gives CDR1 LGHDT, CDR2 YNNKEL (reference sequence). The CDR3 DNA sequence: TGTGCCAGCAGCTTCGACGGGGGCCGGCGTGGGAATTCACCCCTCCACTTT. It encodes CASSFDGGRRGNSPLHF. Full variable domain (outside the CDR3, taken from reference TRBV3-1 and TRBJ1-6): DTAVSQTPKYLVTQMGNDKSIKCEQNLGHDTMYWYKQDSKKFLKIMFSYNNKELIINETVPNRFSPKSPDKAHLNLHINSLELGDSAVYFCASSFDGGRRGNSPLHFGNGTRLTVT.

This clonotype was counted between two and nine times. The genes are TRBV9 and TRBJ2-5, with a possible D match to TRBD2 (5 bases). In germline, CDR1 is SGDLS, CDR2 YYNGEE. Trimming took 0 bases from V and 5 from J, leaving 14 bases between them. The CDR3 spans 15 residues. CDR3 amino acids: CASSVAGGHPETQYF. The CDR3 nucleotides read TGTGCCAGCAGCGTAGCGGGCGGGCATCCGGAGACCCAGTACTTC.

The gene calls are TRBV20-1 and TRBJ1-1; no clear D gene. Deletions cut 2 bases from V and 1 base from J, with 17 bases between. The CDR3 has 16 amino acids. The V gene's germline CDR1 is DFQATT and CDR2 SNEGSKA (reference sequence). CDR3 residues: CSARRTGGWKNTEAFF. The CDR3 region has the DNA TGCAGTGCTAGACGGACTGGTGGTTGGAAGAACACTGAAGCTTTCTTT.

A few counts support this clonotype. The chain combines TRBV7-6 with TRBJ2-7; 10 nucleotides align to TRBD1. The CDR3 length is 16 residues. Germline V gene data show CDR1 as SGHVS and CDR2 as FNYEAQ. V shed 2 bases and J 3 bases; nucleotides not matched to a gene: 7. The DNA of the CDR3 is TGTGCCAGCAGCTTATTGGCCGGGACAGGGGTCTACGAGCAGTACTTC. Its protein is CASSLLAGTGVYEQYF.

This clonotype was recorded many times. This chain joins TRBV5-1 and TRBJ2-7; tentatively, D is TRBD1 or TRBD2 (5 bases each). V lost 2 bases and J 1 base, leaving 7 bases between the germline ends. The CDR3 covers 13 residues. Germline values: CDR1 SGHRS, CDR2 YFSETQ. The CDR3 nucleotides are TGCGCCAGCAGCTTCGGGGCGTCCTACGAGCAGTACTTC. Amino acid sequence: CASSFGASYEQYF. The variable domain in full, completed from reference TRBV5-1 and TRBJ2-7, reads KAGVTQTPRYLIKTRGQQVTLSCSPISGHRSVSWYQQTPGQGLQFLFEYFSETQRNKGNFPGRFSGRQFSNSRSEMNVSTLELGDSALYLCASSFGASYEQYFGPGTRLTVT.

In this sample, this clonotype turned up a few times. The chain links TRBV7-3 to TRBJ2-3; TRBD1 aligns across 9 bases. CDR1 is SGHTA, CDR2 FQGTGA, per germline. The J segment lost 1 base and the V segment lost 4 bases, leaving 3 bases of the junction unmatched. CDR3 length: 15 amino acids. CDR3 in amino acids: CASSSTGGRTDTQYF. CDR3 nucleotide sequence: TGTGCCAGCAGCTCGACAGGGGGTCGCACAGATACGCAGTATTTT.

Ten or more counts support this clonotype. CDR3 protein: CASSDRGENNEQFF. The CDR3 DNA reads as TGTGCCAGCAGTGACCGGGGGGAGAACAATGAGCAGTTCTTC. The chain uses TRBV6-4 and TRBJ2-1, with 7 nucleotides matching TRBD2. The CDR3 has 14 amino acids. After removal of 2 bases from V and 5 bases from J, the junction contained 3 bases not matched to a gene. Per germline, CDR1 MRHNA and CDR2 SNTAGT.

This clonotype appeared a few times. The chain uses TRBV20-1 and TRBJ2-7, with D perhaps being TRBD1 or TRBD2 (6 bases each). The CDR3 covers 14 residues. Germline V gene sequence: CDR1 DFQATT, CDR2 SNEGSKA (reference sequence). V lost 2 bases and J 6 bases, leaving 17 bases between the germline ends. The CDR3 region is CSARKRGDLGEQYF. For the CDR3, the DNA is TGCAGTGCTAGAAAAAGGGGGGACCTGGGCGAGCAGTACTTC.

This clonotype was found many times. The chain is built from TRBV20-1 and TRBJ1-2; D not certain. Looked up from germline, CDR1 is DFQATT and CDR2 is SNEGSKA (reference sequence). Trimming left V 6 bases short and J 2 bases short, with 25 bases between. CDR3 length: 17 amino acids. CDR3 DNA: TGCAGTGCCGAACTTGCAATTACCTCAAATTTAAACTATGGCTACACCTTC. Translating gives CSAELAITSNLNYGYTF.

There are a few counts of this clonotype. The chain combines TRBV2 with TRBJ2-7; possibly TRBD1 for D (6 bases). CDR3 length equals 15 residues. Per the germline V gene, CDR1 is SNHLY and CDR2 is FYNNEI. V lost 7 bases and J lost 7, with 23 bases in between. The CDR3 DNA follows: TGTGCCAGCATCCAGGGGTTAAGCCCAAGGAAGGAGCAGTACTTC. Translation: CASIQGLSPRKEQYF.

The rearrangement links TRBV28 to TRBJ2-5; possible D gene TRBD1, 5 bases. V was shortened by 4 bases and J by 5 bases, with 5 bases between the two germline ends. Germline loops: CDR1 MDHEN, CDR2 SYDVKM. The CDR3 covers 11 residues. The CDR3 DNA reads TGTGCCAGCAGTTGGGGCGAGACCCAGTACTTC. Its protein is CASSWGETQYF.

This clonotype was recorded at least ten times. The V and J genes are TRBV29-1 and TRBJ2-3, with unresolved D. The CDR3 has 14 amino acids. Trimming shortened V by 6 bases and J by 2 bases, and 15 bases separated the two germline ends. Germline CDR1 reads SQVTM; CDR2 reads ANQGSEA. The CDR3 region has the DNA TGCAGCGTAAAGGGCCGCCGGGTCACAGATACGCAGTATTTT. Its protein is CSVKGRRVTDTQYF.